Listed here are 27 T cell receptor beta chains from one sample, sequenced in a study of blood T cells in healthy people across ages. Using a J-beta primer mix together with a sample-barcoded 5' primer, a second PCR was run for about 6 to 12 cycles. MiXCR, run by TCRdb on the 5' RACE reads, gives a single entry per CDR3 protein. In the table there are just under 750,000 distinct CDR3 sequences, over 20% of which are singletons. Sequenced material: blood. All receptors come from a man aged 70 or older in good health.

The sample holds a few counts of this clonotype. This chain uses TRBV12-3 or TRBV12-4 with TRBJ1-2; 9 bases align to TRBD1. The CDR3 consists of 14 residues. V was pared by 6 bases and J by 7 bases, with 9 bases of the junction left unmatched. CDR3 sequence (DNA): TGTGCCAGCAGGCTGGGACAGGGCGCTGCTGGCTACACCTTC. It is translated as CASRLGQGAAGYTF.

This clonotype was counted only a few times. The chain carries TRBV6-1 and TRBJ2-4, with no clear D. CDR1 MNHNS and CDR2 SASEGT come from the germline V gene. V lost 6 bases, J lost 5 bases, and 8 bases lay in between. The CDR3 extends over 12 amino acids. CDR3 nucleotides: TGTGCCAGCAGCGAACTGGAAAACATTCAGTACTTC. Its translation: CASSELENIQYF.

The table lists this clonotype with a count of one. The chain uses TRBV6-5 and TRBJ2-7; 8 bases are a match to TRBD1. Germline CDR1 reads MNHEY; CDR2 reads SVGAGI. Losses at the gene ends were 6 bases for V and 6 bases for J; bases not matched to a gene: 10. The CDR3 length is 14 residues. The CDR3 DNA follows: TGTGCCAGCAGCCCAGACAGGGGAGTGTTCGAGCAGTACTTC. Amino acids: CASSPDRGVFEQYF.

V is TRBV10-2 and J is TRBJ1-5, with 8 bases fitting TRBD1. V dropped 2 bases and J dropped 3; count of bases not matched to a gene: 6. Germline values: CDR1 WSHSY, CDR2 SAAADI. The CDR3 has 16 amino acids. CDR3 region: CASSEVHRGDNQPQHF. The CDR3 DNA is TGCGCCAGCAGTGAGGTTCACAGGGGGGACAATCAGCCCCAGCATTTT.

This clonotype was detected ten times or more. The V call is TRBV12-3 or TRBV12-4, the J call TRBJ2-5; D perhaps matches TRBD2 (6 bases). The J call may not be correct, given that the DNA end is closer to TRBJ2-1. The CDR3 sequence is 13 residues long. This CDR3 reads CASSFGGIGEQFF. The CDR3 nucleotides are TGTGCCAGCAGTTTCGGCGGGATAGGGGAGCAGTTCTTC.

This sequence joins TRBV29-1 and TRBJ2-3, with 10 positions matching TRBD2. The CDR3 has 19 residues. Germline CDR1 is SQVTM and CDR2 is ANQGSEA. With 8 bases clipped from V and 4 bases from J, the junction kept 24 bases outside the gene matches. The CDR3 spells CSIRPYSGRNGGPADTQYF. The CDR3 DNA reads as TGCAGCATACGGCCCTATAGCGGGAGGAACGGAGGGCCTGCAGATACGCAGTATTTT.

CDR3 amino acids: CAISSGTEVQETQYF. In nucleotides, the CDR3 is TGTGCCATCAGTTCCGGGACTGAGGTCCAAGAGACCCAGTACTTC. The genes are TRBV10-3 and TRBJ2-5, with D perhaps matching TRBD2 (6 bases). The CDR3 runs to 15 residues. V was cut by 5 bases and J by 1 base, with 14 bases left in between. Germline loops: CDR1 ENHRY, CDR2 SYGVKD.

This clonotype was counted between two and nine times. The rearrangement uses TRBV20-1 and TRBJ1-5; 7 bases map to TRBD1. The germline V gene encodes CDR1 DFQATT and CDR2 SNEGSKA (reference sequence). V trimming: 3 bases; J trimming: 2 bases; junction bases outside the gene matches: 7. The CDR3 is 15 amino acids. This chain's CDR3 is CSASEGAQGNQPQHF. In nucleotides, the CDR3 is TGCAGTGCTAGTGAGGGGGCCCAGGGCAATCAGCCCCAGCATTTT.

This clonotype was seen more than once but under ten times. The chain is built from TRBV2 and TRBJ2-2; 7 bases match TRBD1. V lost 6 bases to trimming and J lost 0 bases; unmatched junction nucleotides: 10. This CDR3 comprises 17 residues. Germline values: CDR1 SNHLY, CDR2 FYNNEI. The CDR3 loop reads CASRGAGTVANTGELFF. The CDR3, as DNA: TGTGCCAGCAGGGGTGCCGGGACAGTCGCGAACACCGGGGAGCTGTTTTTT.

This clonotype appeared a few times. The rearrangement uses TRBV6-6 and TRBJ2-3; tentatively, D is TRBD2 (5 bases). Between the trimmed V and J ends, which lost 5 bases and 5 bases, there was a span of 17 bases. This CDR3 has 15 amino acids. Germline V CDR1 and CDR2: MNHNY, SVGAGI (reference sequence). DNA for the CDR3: TGTGCCAGCAGTGACCTAGCCCCCCAGCAAGATACGCAGTATTTT. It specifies CASSDLAPQQDTQYF.

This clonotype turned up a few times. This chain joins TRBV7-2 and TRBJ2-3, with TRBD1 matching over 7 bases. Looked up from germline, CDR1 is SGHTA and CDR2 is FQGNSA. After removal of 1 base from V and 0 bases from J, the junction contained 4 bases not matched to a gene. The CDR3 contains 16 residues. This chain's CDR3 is CASSLGGQPSTDTQYF. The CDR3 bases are TGTGCCAGCAGCTTAGGGGGACAGCCTAGCACAGATACGCAGTATTTT.

The CDR3 DNA follows: TGTGCCAGCAGTCAACCCCCGGGTCTAGATACGCAGTATTTT. This codes for CASSQPPGLDTQYF. The rearrangement joins TRBV28 to TRBJ2-3; D ambiguous. In germline, CDR1 is MDHEN, CDR2 SYDVKM. CDR3 length: 14 residues. V was shortened by 5 bases and J by 5 bases, with 14 bases between the two germline ends.

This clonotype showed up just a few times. CDR3 protein: CATTGTGTMNTEAFF. The CDR3 DNA reads as TGTGCCACCACCGGGACGGGAACGATGAACACTGAAGCTTTCTTT. This chain uses TRBV10-3 with TRBJ1-1; maybe TRBD1 (5 bases). This CDR3 is built from 15 residues. The germline V and J ends were trimmed by 10 bases and 0 bases, with 18 bases remaining between them. Germline CDR1 reads ENHRY; CDR2 reads SYGVKD.

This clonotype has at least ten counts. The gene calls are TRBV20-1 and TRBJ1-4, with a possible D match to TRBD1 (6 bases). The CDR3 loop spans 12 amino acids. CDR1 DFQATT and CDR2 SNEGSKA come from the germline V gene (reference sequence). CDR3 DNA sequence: TGCAGCACCAGACAGGCTGGCGAAAAACTGTTTTTT. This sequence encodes CSTRQAGEKLFF.

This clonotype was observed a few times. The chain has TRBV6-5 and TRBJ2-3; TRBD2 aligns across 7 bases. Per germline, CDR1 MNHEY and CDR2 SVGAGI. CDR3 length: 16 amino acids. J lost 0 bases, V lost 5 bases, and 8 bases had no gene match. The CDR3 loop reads CASSPYASGSTDTQYF. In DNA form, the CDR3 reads TGTGCCAGCAGTCCCTACGCTAGCGGTAGCACAGATACGCAGTATTTT.

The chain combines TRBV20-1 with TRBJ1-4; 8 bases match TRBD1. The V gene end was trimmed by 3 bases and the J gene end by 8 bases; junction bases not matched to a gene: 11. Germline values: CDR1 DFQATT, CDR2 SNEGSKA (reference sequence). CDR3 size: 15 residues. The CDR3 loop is CSARGGTGAGEKLFF. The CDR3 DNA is TGCAGTGCTAGGGGGGGGACAGGCGCGGGGGAAAAACTGTTTTTT.

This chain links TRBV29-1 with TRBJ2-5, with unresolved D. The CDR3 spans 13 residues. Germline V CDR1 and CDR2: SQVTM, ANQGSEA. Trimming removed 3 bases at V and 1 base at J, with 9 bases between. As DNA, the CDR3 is TGCAGCGTTGATCGCACAGCCCAAGAGACCCAGTACTTC. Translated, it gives CSVDRTAQETQYF.

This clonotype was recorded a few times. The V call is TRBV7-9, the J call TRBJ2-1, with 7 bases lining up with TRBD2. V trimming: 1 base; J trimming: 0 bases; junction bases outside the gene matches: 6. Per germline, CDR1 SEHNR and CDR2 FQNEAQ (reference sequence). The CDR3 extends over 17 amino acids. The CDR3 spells CASSLEPSGFSYNEQFF. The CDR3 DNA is TGTGCCAGCAGCTTAGAGCCTAGCGGATTCTCCTACAATGAGCAGTTCTTC.

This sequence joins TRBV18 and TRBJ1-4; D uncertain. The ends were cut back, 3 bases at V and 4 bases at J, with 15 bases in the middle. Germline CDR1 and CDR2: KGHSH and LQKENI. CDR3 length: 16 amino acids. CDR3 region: CASSPTRTQDNEKLFF. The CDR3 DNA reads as TGTGCCAGCTCACCTACAAGGACGCAGGATAATGAAAAACTGTTTTTT. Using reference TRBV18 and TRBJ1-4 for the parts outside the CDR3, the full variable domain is NAGVMQNPRHLVRRRGQEARLRCSPMKGHSHVYWYRQLPEEGLKFMVYLQKENIIDESGMPKERFSAEFPKEGPSILRIQQVVRGDSAAYFCASSPTRTQDNEKLFFGSGTQLSVL.

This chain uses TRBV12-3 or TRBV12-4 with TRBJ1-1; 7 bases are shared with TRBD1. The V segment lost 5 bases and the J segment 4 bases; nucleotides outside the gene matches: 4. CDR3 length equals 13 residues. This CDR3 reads CASSPTGRTEAFF. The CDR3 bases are TGTGCCAGCAGTCCGACAGGGCGCACTGAAGCTTTCTTT.

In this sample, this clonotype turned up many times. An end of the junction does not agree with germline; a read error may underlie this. The CDR3 DNA reads TGCGCCAGCAGCTTGGGAGGGGCTAATGAAAAACTGTTTTTT. Protein product: CASSLGGANEKLFF. The chain recombines TRBV7-2 with TRBJ1-4, with a weak D call TRBD1 (5 bases). CDR3 size: 14 residues. CDR1 and CDR2 (germline): SGHTA, FQGNSA. Looking up the rest from reference TRBV7-2 and TRBJ1-4 gives the full variable domain: GAGVSQSPSNKVTEKGKDVELRCDPISGHTALYWYRQSLGQGLEFLIYFQGNSAPDKSGLPSDRFSAERTGGSVSTLTIQRTQQEDSAVYLCASSLGGANEKLFFGSGTQLSVL.

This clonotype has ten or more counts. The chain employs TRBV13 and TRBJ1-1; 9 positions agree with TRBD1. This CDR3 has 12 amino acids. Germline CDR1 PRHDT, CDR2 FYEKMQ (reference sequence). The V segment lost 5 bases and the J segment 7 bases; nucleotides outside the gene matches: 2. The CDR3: CASSRTGDEAFF. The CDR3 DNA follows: TGTGCCAGCAGCCGGACAGGGGATGAAGCTTTCTTT.

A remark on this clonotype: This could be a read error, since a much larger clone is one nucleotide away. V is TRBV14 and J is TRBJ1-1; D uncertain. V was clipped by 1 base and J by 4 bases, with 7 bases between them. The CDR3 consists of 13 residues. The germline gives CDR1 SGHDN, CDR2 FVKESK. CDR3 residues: CASSQGFGTEAFF. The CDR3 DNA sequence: TGTGCCAGCAGCCAAGGATTTGGCACTGAAGCTTTCTTT. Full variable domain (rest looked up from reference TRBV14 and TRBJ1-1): EAGVTQFPSHSVIEKGQTVTLRCDPISGHDNLYWYRRVMGKEIKFLLHFVKESKQDESGMPNNRFLAERTGGTYSTLKVQPAELEDSGVYFCASSQGFGTEAFFGQGTRLTVV.

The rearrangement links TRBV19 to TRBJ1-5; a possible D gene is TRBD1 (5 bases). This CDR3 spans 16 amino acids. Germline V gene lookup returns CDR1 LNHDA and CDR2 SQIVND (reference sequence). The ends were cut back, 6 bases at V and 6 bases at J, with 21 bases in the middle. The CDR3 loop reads CASRDTGAGRSQPQHF. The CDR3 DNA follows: TGTGCCAGTAGGGACACCGGGGCAGGGAGGAGTCAGCCCCAGCATTTT.

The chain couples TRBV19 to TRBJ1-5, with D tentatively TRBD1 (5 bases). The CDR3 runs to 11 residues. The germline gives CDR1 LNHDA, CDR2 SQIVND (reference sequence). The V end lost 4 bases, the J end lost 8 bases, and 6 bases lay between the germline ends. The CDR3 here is CASSTGEPQHF. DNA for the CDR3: TGTGCCAGTAGTACGGGGGAGCCCCAGCATTTT.

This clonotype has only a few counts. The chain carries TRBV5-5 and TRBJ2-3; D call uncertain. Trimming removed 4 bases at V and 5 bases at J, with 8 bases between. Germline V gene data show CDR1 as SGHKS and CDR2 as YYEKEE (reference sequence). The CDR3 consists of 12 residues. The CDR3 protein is CASSGLGDTQYF. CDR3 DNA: TGTGCCAGCAGCGGCCTTGGAGATACGCAGTATTTT.

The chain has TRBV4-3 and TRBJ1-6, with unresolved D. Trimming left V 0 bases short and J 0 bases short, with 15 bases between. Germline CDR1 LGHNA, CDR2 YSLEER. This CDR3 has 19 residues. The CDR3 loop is CASSQDWGKDRSYNSPLHF. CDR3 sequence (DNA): TGCGCCAGCAGCCAAGATTGGGGAAAGGACCGCTCCTATAATTCACCCCTCCACTTT.